A single sample is the source of the 8 T cell receptor beta chains below, sequenced in a study of blood T cell repertoires in COVID-19. This table comes from immunoSEQ multiplex PCR, and its TCRdb copy is limited to in-frame clones, with some not included. Here the sample spans 350,000 to 400,000 clones, around 87% being singletons. The sample comprised PBMCs or T cells enriched from blood (not recorded which). These receptors were obtained from a man aged 40-49 years in a cohort exposed to, infected with or recovered from COVID-19 (not recorded which).

The rearrangement joins TRBV5-6 to TRBJ1-2; D is undetermined. The germline gives CDR1 SGHDT, CDR2 YYEEEE. Trimming removed 5 bases at V and 4 bases at J, with 15 bases between. The CDR3 is made up of 14 amino acids. The CDR3 sequence is CASSDGRRIYGYTF. The CDR3 bases are TGTGCCAGCAGTGATGGACGGAGGATCTATGGCTACACCTTC.

This rearrangement joins TRBV27 to TRBJ1-2; 7 bases are a match to TRBD1. The CDR3 sequence is 13 residues long. Germline trimming cut 3 bases from V and 8 bases from J; bases unmatched to any gene: 6. Germline CDR1 and CDR2: MNHEY and SMNVEV (reference sequence). CDR3 loop: CASSFRRGVGYTF. The CDR3 nucleotides read TGTGCCAGCAGTTTCCGCAGGGGGGTAGGCTACACCTTC.

This clone was found once. This sample also contains other DNA sequences that code for the same CDR3. This chain links TRBV4-1 with TRBJ2-1, with 7 positions matching TRBD2. CDR3 size: 14 residues. CDR1 is MGHRA, CDR2 YSYEKL, per germline. Trimming removed 1 base from V and 5 bases from J; junction bases left unmatched: 2. CDR3 protein: CASSQGLADNEQFF. As DNA, the CDR3 is TGCGCCAGCAGCCAAGGCCTAGCGGACAATGAGCAGTTCTTC.

The chain couples TRBV19 to TRBJ2-5, with TRBD2 matching 9 bases. The germline V gene has CDR1 LNHDA and CDR2 SQIVND (reference sequence). Trimming cost V 7 bases and J 5 bases; bases outside gene matches: 17. The CDR3 consists of 17 residues. CDR3 loop: CASTSLRGAGGPETQYF. CDR3 in DNA: TGTGCCAGTACTTCCCTCCGAGGTGCGGGAGGGCCGGAGACCCAGTACTTC.

This clone was observed a single time. The chain uses TRBV27 and TRBJ2-1; 8 bases match TRBD2. With V trimmed by 7 bases and J by 7 bases, 9 bases remained unmatched. Germline V gene sequence: CDR1 MNHEY, CDR2 SMNVEV (reference sequence). The CDR3 consists of 14 residues. This CDR3 reads CASNRGLASNEQFF. The CDR3 nucleotides are TGTGCCAGCAACCGCGGACTAGCCTCAAATGAGCAGTTCTTC.

The CDR3 loop is CASSQTPRIFDPRSPLHF. In DNA, the CDR3 is TGTGCCAGCAGCCAGACTCCTCGTATCTTTGACCCCAGATCACCCCTCCACTTT. The V and J genes are TRBV3-1 (or the pseudogene TRBV3-2) and TRBJ1-6; D remains ambiguous. Germline assignment: CDR1 LGHDT and CDR2 YNNKEL (reference sequence). Trimming took off 3 bases at V and 10 bases at J, with 25 bases between the two ends. The CDR3 spans 18 residues.

This clone was observed a handful of times. The chain uses TRBV2 and TRBJ1-1; D not resolved. Germline CDR1 and CDR2: SNHLY and FYNNEI. Trimming left V 7 bases short and J 0 bases short, with 9 bases between. This CDR3 is built from 13 residues. In DNA, the CDR3 is TGTGCCAGCACGGCTGAGGTGAACACTGAAGCTTTCTTT. Protein sequence: CASTAEVNTEAFF.

This clone is a singleton in its sample. The gene calls are TRBV2 and TRBJ2-1, with TRBD2 matching over 9 bases. The CDR3 extends over 16 amino acids. The V segment lost 2 bases and the J segment 3 bases; nucleotides outside the gene matches: 5. Germline-derived CDR1 and CDR2 are SNHLY and FYNNEI. Written as DNA, the CDR3 is TGTGCCAGCAGTGAATTAGCGGGAGAGATCTACAATGAGCAGTTCTTC. Residues: CASSELAGEIYNEQFF.